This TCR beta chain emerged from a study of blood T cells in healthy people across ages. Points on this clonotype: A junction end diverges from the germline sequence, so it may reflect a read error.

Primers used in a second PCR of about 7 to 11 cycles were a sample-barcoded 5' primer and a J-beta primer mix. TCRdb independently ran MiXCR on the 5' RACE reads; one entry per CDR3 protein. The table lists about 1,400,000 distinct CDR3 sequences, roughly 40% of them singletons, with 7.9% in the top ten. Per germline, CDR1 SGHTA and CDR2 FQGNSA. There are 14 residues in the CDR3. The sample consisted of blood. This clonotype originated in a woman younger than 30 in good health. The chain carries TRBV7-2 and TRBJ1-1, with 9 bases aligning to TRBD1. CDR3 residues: CVSSLTGGATEAFF. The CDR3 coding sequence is TGTGTCAGCAGCCTGACAGGGGGGGCTACTGAAGCTTTCTTT.